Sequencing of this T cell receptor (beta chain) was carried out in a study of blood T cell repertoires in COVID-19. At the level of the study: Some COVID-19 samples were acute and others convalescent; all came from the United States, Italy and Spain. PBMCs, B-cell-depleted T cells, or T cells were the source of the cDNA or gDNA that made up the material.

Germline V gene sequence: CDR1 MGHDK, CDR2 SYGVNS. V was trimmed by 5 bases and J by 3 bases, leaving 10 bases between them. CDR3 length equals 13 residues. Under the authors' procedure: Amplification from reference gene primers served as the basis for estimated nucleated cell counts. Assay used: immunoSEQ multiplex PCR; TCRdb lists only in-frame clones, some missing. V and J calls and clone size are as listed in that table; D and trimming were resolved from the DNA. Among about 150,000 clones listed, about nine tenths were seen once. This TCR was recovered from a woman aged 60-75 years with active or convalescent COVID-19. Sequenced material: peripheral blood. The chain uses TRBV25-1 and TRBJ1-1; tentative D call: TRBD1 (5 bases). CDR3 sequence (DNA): TGTGCCAGCAGTAACCAGGGCTACACTGAAGCTTTCTTT. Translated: CASSNQGYTEAFF.